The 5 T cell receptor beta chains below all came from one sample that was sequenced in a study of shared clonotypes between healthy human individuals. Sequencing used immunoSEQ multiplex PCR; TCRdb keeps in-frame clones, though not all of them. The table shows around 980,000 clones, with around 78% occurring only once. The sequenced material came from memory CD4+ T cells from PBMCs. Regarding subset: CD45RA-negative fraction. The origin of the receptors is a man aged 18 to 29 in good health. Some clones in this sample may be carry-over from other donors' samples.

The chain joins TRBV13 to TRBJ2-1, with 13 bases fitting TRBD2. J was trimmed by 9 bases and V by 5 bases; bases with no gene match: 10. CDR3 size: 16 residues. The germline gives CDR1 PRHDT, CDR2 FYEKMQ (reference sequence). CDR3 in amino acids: CASSGRTSGRSGEQFF. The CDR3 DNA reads TGTGCCAGCAGCGGCCGGACTAGCGGGAGATCCGGTGAGCAGTTCTTC.

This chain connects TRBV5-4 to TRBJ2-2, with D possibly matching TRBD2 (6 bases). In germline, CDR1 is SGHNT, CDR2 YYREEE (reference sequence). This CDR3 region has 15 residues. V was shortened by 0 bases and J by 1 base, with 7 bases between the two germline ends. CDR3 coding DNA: TGTGCCAGCAGCTTGGATAGCGGGAACACCGGGGAGCTGTTTTTT. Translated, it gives CASSLDSGNTGELFF.

CDR3 nucleotide sequence: TGTGCCAGCTCACCCCAGTACGCGGCTTTCTTT. This sequence encodes CASSPQYAAFF. The J gene is TRBJ1-1, the V gene TRBV18; D gene ambiguous. This CDR3 spans 11 amino acids. Germline values: CDR1 KGHSH, CDR2 LQKENI. V lost 3 bases to trimming and J lost 11 bases, with 10 bases between them.

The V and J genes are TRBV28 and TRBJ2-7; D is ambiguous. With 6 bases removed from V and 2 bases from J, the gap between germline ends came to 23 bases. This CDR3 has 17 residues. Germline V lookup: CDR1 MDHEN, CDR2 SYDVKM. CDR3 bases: TGTGCCAGCAGCCGAGATCCCGGGCCGAGCCGGGCCTACGAGCAGTACTTC. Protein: CASSRDPGPSRAYEQYF.

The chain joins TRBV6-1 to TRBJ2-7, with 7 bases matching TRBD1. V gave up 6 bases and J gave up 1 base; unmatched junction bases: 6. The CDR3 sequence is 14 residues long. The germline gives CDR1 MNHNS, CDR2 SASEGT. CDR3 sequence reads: CASSQPGQSYEQYF. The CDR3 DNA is TGTGCCAGCAGCCAACCGGGACAGTCCTACGAGCAGTACTTC.